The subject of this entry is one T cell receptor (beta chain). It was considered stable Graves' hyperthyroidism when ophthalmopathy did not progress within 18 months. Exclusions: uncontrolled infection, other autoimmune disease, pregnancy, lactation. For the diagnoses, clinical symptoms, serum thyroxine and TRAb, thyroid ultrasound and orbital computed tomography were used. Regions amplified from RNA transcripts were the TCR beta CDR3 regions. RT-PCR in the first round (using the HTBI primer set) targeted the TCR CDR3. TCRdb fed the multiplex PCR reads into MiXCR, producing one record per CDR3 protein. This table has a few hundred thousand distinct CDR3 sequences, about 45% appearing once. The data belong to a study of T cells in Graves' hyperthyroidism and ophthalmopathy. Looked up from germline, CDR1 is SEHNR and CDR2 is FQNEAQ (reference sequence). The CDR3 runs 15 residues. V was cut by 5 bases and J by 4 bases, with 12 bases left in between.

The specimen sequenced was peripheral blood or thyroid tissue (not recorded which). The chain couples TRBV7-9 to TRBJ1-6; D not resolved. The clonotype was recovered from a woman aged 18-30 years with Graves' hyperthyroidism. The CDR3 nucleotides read TGTGCCAGCAGCCCCCTCCACGAGTATAATTCACCCCTCCACTTT. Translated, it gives CASSPLHEYNSPLHF. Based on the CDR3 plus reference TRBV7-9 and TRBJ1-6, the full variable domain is DTGVSQNPRHKITKRGQNVTFRCDPISEHNRLYWYRQTLGQGPEFLTYFQNEAQLEKSRLLSDRFSAERPKGSFSTLEIQRTEQGDSAMYLCASSPLHEYNSPLHFGNGTRLTVT.